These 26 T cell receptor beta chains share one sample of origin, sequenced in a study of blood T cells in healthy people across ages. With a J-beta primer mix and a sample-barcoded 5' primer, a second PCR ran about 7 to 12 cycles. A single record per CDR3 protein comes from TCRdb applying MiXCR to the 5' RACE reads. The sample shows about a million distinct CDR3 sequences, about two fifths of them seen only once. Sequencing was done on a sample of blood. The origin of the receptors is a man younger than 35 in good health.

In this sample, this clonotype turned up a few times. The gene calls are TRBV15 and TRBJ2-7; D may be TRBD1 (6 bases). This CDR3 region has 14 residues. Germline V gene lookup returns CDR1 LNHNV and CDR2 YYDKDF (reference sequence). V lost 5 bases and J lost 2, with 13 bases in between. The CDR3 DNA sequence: TGTGCCACCAGCCCGCGACAGGAACCCTACGAGCAGTACTTC. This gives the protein CATSPRQEPYEQYF.

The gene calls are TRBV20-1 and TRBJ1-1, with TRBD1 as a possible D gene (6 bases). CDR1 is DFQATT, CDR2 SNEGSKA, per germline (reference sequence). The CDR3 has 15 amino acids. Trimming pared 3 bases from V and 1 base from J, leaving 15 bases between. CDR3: CSASWGAHRNTEAFF. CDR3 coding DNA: TGCAGTGCTAGTTGGGGGGCCCACCGGAACACTGAAGCTTTCTTT.

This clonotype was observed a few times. In nucleotides, the CDR3 is TGTGCCAGCAGCTTAAATTTGGTTGGGGGCGCCCCTAATGAAAAACTGTTTTTT. Its translation is CASSLNLVGGAPNEKLFF. The chain couples TRBV7-9 to TRBJ1-4, with D maybe TRBD1 (6 bases). CDR3 length equals 18 residues. The V and J ends lost 2 bases and 3 bases respectively, with 19 bases between them. Germline CDR1 and CDR2: SEHNR and FQNEAQ (reference sequence).

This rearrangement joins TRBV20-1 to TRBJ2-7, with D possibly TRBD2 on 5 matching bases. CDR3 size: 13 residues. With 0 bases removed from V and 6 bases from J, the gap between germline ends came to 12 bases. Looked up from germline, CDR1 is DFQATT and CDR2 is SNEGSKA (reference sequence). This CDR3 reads CSARDPDFREQYF. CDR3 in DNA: TGCAGTGCTAGAGACCCGGACTTCCGCGAGCAGTACTTC.

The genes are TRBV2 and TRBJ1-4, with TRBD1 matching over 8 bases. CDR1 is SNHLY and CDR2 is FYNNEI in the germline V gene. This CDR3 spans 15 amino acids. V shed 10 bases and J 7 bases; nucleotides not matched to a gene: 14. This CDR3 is CATSGTGVLREKLFF. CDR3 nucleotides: TGTGCCACATCCGGGACAGGAGTTTTACGTGAAAAACTGTTTTTT.

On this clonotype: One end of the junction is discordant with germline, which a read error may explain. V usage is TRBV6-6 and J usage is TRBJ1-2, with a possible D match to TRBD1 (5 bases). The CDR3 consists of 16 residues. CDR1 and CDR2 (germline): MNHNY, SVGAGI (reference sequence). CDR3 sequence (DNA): TGTGCCACCAGTGTTTATCAGGGCGAATATAACTATGGCTACACCTTC. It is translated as CATSVYQGEYNYGYTF.

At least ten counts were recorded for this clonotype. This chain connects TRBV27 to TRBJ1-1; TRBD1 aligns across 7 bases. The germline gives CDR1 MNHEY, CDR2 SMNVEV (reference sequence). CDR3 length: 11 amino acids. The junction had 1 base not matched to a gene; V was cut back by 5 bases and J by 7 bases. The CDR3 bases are TGTGCCAGCAGTCGGGACAGTGAAGCTTTCTTT. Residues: CASSRDSEAFF.

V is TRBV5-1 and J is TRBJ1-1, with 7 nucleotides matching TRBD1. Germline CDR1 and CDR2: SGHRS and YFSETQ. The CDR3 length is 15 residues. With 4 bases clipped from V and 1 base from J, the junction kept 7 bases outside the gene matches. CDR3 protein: CASSVRQGTNTEAFF. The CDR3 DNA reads TGCGCCAGCAGCGTACGACAGGGCACGAACACTGAAGCTTTCTTT. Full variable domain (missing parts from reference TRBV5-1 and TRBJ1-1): KAGVTQTPRYLIKTRGQQVTLSCSPISGHRSVSWYQQTPGQGLQFLFEYFSETQRNKGNFPGRFSGRQFSNSRSEMNVSTLELGDSALYLCASSVRQGTNTEAFFGQGTRLTVV.

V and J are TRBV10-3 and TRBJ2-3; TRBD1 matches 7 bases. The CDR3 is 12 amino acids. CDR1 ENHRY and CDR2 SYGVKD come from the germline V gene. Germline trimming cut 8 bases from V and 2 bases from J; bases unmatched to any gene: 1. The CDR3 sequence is CAIGTDTDTQYF. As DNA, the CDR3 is TGTGCCATCGGGACAGACACAGATACGCAGTATTTT.

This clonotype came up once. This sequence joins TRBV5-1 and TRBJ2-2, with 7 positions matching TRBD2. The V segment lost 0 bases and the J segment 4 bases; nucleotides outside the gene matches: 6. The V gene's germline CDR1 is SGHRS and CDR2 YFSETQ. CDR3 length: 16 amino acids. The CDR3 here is CASSLGLAALTGELFF. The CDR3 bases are TGCGCCAGCAGCTTGGGGCTAGCGGCACTCACCGGGGAGCTGTTTTTT.

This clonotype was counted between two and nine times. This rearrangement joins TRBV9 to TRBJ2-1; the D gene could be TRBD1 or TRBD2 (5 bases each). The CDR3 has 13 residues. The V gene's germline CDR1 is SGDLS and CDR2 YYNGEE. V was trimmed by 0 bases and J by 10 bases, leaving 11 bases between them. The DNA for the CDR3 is TGTGCCAGCAGCGTAGACCCGGGGCGGGAGCAGTTCTTC. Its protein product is CASSVDPGREQFF.

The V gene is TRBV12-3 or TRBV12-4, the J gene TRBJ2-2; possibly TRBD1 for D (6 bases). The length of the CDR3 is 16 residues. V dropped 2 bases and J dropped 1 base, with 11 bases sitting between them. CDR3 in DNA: TGTGCCAGCAGTTTACGGTCCAGGGGGAACACCGGGGAGCTGTTTTTT. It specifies CASSLRSRGNTGELFF.

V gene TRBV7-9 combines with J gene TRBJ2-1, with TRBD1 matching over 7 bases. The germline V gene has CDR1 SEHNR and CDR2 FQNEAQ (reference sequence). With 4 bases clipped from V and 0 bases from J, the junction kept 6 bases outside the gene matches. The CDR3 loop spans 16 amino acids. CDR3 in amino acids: CASSSFTGVSYNEQFF. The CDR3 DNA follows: TGTGCCAGCAGCTCATTCACAGGGGTCTCCTACAATGAGCAGTTCTTC.

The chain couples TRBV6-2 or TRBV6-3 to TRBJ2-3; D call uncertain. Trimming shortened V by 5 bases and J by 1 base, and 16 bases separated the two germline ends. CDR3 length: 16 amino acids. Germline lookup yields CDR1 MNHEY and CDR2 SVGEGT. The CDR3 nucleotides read TGTGCCAGCAGTCCCAACTTCCTTCCCGGCACAGATACGCAGTATTTT. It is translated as CASSPNFLPGTDTQYF.

CDR3 amino acids: CASRVGKTYGYTF. CDR3 DNA: TGTGCCAGCAGGGTGGGCAAAACCTATGGCTACACCTTC. The chain carries TRBV12-3 or TRBV12-4 and TRBJ1-2, with no clear D. V lost 6 bases and J lost 4, with 12 bases in between. This CDR3 contains 13 residues.

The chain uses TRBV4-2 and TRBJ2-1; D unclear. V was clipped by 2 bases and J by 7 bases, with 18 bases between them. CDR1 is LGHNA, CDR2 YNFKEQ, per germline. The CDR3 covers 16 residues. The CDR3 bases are TGTGCCAGCAGCCAAATACCAGAGGCCAGAAGTAATGAGCAGTTCTTC. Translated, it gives CASSQIPEARSNEQFF.

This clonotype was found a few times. In DNA form, the CDR3 reads TGTGCCAGCAGCCCGGATGTTGATTCTGAAGCTTTCTTT. It yields the protein CASSPDVDSEAFF. This chain joins TRBV7-6 and TRBJ1-1, with no clear D. V dropped 5 bases and J dropped 6 bases, with 13 bases sitting between them. Germline CDR1 SGHVS, CDR2 FNYEAQ. There are 13 residues in the CDR3.

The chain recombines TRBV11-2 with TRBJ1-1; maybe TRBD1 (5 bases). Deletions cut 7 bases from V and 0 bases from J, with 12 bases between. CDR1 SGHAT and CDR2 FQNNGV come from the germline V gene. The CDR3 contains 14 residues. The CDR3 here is CASTLTALNTEAFF. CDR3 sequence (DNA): TGTGCCAGCACCCTGACAGCGTTGAACACTGAAGCTTTCTTT.

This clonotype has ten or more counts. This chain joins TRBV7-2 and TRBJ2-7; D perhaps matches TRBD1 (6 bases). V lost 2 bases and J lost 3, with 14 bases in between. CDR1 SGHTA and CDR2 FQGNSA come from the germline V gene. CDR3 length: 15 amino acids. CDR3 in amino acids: CASSLRQGSFYEQYF. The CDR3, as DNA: TGTGCCAGCAGCTTACGGCAGGGGTCATTCTACGAGCAGTACTTC.

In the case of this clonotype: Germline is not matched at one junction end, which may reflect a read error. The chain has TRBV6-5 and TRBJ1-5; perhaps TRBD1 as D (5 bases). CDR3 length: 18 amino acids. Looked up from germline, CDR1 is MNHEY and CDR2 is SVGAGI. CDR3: CAGSYSTRVLYSNQPQHF. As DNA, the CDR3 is TGTGCCGGCAGTTACTCGACCAGGGTCCTTTATAGCAATCAGCCCCAGCATTTT.

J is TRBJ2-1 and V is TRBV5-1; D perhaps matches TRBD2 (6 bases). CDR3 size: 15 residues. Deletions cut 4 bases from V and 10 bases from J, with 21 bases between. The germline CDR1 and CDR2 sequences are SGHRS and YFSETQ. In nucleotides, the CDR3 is TGCGCCAGCAGCGACGCCCGCGGGGCCTTAAAGGAGCAGTTCTTC. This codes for CASSDARGALKEQFF.

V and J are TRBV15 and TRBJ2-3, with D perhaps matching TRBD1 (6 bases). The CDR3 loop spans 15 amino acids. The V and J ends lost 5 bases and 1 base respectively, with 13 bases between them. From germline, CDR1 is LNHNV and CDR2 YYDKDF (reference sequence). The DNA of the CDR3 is TGTGCCACCAGCTCCCGCGGACAGCGCACAGATACGCAGTATTTT. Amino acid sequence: CATSSRGQRTDTQYF.

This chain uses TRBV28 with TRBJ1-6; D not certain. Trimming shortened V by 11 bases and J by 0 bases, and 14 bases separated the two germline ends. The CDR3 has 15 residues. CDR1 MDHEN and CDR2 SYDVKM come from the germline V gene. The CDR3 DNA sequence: TGTGCCCCACCCGAGTTGAGCTCCTATAATTCACCCCTCCACTTT. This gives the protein CAPPELSSYNSPLHF.

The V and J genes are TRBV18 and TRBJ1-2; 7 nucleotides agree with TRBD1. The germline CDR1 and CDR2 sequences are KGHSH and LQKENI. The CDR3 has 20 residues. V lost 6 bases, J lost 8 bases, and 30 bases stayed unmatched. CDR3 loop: CASSTSGLRTGDKPQCGYTF. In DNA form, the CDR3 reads TGTGCCAGCTCGACTTCCGGGCTCAGAACAGGGGACAAACCTCAATGCGGCTACACCTTC.

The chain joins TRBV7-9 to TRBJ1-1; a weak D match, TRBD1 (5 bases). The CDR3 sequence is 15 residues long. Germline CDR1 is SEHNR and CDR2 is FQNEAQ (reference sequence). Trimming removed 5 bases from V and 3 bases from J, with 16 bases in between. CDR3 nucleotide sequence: TGTGCCAGCAGCGGAACGGGGGGGTTGGACACTGAAGCTTTCTTT. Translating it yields CASSGTGGLDTEAFF.

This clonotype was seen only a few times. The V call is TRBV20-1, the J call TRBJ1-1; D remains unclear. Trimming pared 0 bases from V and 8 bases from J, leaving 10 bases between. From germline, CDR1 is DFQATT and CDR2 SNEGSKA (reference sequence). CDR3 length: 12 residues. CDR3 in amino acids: CSAREANLEAFF. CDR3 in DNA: TGCAGTGCTAGAGAGGCCAATTTAGAAGCTTTCTTT.